What follows are 3 T cell receptor beta chains derived from one specimen sequenced in a study of blood T cell repertoires in COVID-19. Here immunoSEQ multiplex PCR was the method, and the copy in TCRdb shows in-frame clones only, minus some. The sample shows more than 250,000 clones, roughly 83% of them seen only once. Sequencing input: peripheral blood. The receptors were sampled from a woman between 45 and 60 years old with acute or convalescent COVID-19.

J is TRBJ2-1 and V is TRBV10-3, with 7 bases lining up with TRBD2. The CDR3 consists of 14 residues. The junction had 7 bases not matched to a gene; V was cut back by 3 bases and J by 8 bases. Germline-derived CDR1 and CDR2 are ENHRY and SYGVKD. The CDR3 DNA follows: TGTGCCATCAGTGACAGCGGGGACTCGGATGAGCAGTTCTTC. Its translation is CAISDSGDSDEQFF.

This chain uses TRBV18 with TRBJ2-5; D is uncertain. CDR1 KGHSH and CDR2 LQKENI come from the germline V gene. Trimming cost V 0 bases and J 2 bases, with 10 bases left between them. The CDR3 totals 15 residues. The chain's CDR3 is CASSPPVRFQETQYF. In DNA form, the CDR3 reads TGTGCCAGCTCACCACCGGTGCGTTTTCAAGAGACCCAGTACTTC. The full variable domain, in which reference TRBV18 and TRBJ2-5 provide the parts outside the CDR3, is NAGVMQNPRHLVRRRGQEARLRCSPMKGHSHVYWYRQLPEEGLKFMVYLQKENIIDESGMPKERFSAEFPKEGPSILRIQQVVRGDSAAYFCASSPPVRFQETQYFGPGTRLLVL.

The CDR3: CASSETGIRRNEKLFF. The DNA for the CDR3 is TGTGCCAGCAGCGAGACAGGGATCCGGCGTAATGAAAAACTGTTTTTT. The rearrangement links TRBV6-6 to TRBJ1-4, with 7 bases fitting TRBD1. The CDR3 is 16 amino acids. J was trimmed by 4 bases and V by 6 bases; bases with no gene match: 11. Per the germline V gene, CDR1 is MNHNY and CDR2 is SVGAGI (reference sequence).